This TCR beta chain was obtained from a study of high-grade serous ovarian cancer treatment subgroups (dated by TCRdb to the early 2020s). For the wider study: On average, sequencing produced fewer than 15,000 reads and 6,500 to 7,500 unique TCR beta rearrangements for each sample. One primary tumor sample and two metastatic tumor samples were contributed by each patient, so that some 83 samples were obtained in total. Under a laparoscopic triage algorithm, patients with high-grade serous ovarian cancer were grouped by complete gross resection or by neoadjuvant chemotherapy response, and the study profiled the TCR beta repertoires of these patients. A cohort of around 30 patients was included: about ten with no residual disease after primary surgery (R0), about ten who were excellent NACT responders, and about ten who were poor NACT responders. Results and caveats for the whole study, not just this receptor: Repertoire similarity between tumors from the same patient ranged from about 0.1 to 0.8, while tumors from different patients showed almost no similarity. Because bulk tumor TCR sequencing provided no spatial information, insight into HGSC tumor complexity and diversity was limited. TCR repertoire analyses were focused on CDR3, and CDR1 and CDR2 were not analyzed. TCR clonal relatedness showed a positive correlation with neoantigen level and a trend toward positive correlation with copy number variation and mutation load from whole-genome sequencing.

The 90 to 95 tumor samples underwent high-throughput TCR profiling using ImmunoSEQ. The study's processing was this. To measure repertoire diversity, the metrics used were richness (unique productive sequences), clonality, evenness and relatedness, and the Bhattacharyya coefficient was used to assess similarity between samples. In a sensitivity analysis, TCRs with fewer than two reads were excluded, and consistent conclusions were obtained. The table was pulled from immuneACCESS by TCRdb, which kept in-frame rearrangements only. Such tables lose some clones; where checked, under half of the loss comes from unresolved V genes, and the rest has no known cause. The V and J calls and clone size come from that table; D and trimming were worked out from the DNA. This sample holds several thousand clones; 80% were observed only once. The ten largest make up under 10% of the sample. As to this clone: This receptor's antigen is unknown. Nothing much larger sits one base from this clone, and base qualities are not available.

V lost 7 bases and J lost 7 bases; the stretch between them is 17 bases long. The germline V gene yields SGHNT for CDR1 and YENEEA for CDR2. The CDR3 spans 14 residues, from the cysteine through the phenylalanine. Just the 42-base CDR3 DNA is kept, in frame starting at base 1. Tumor samples were obtained before definitive surgery or chemotherapy. The MD Anderson Biospecimen Extraction Resource handled genomic DNA extraction, while the MD Anderson Cancer Genomics Laboratory carried out the TCR sequencing. The clonotype originates from a human donor with high-grade serous ovarian cancer. The chain is made from TRBV11-3 and TRBJ2-1; the D element could tentatively be TRBD1 or TRBD2, as 6 bases agree for each. Sequenced input: tumor tissue. CDR3 loop: CASTEGDSGNEQFF. The nucleotides are TGTGCCAGCACCGAGGGGGACTCTGGGAATGAGCAGTTCTTC. With the portions outside the CDR3 filled from the reference TRBV11-3 and TRBJ2-1 genes, the complete variable region becomes EAGVVQSPRYKIIEKKQPVAFWCNPISGHNTLYWYLQNLGQGPELLIRYENEEAVDDSQLPKDRFSAERLKGVDSTLKIQPAELGDSAVYLCASTEGDSGNEQFFGPGTRLTVL.